These T cell receptor beta chains were read from a single sample in a study of blood T cells in healthy people across ages. TCRdb analysed the 5' RACE reads with MiXCR anew, one entry per CDR3 protein. The repertoire consists of some 1.7 million distinct CDR3 sequences, with 28% occurring once and the leading ten covering more than 6%. The material sequenced was blood. The receptors originated from a woman in her twenties or thirties in good health. The CDR3 runs from the conserved cysteine through the conserved F or W. A D gene is named only where the DNA matches it firmly. Only part of the rows carry a size: once, few, many, or a class if the clone is expanded.

v_call	clone_size	j_call	d_call	cdr3_aa	cdr3_nt
TRBV20-1	many	TRBJ2-7	TRBD2	CSARSPGGPYEQYF	TGCAGCGCTAGATCCCCGGGAGGGCCGTACGAGCAGTACTTC
TRBV5-1	few	TRBJ1-3	-	CASSQTGSGNTIYF	TGCGCCAGCAGCCAAACAGGGTCTGGAAACACCATATATTTT
TRBV18	-	TRBJ2-7	-	CASSPREVISTYEQYF	TGTGCCAGCTCACCTCGCGAAGTGATCTCAACCTACGAGCAGTACTTC
TRBV29-1	-	TRBJ1-2	-	CSVEGVAADYTF	TGCAGCGTTGAGGGCGTGGCGGCGGACTACACCTTC
TRBV15	-	TRBJ2-5	-	CATSRGTLGFFQETQYF	TGTGCCACCAGCAGAGGCACACTCGGGTTCTTCCAAGAGACCCAGTACTTC
TRBV28	many	TRBJ2-7	TRBD1	CASSYSGGLHEQYF	TGTGCCAGCAGTTATTCAGGGGGCCTCCACGAGCAGTACTTC
TRBV12-3/TRBV12-4	many	TRBJ2-5	TRBD2	CASSLLAGGLETQYF	TGTGCCAGCAGTTTGCTCGCGGGGGGACTGGAGACCCAGTACTTC
TRBV18	-	TRBJ2-7	-	CASSGTGVEGSYEQYF	TGTGCCAGCTCAGGCACGGGGGTGGAGGGCTCCTACGAGCAGTACTTC
TRBV19	-	TRBJ1-1	TRBD1	CASSVPNRGSNTEAFF	TGTGCCAGTAGTGTCCCGAACAGGGGATCAAACACTGAAGCTTTCTTT
TRBV20-1	-	TRBJ2-3	TRBD2	CSARIRGVSADTQYF	TGCAGTGCTAGGATTCGGGGGGTTAGCGCAGATACGCAGTATTTT
TRBV20-1	-	TRBJ2-7	TRBD1	CSALGWGQGVYEQYF	TGCAGTGCCTTGGGGTGGGGGCAGGGGGTATACGAGCAGTACTTC
TRBV5-5	-	TRBJ2-4	-	CASSQERRAGPYNEQYF	TGTGCCAGCAGTCAGGAGCGGCGGGCGGGACCTTACAATGAGCAGTACTTC
TRBV10-3	many	TRBJ2-7	-	CAIAAGTYEQYF	TGTGCCATCGCGGCAGGGACCTACGAGCAGTACTTC
TRBV20-1	-	TRBJ2-1	TRBD2	CSAPIRLAEINEQFF	TGCAGTGCTCCTATAAGGCTAGCGGAAATCAATGAGCAGTTCTTC
TRBV5-5	-	TRBJ2-1	-	CASSPGGQNQDEQFF	TGTGCCAGCAGCCCCGGGGGACAGAATCAAGATGAGCAGTTCTTC
TRBV12-3/TRBV12-4	-	TRBJ1-5	-	CASSLNTNNQPQHF	TGTGCCAGCAGTTTGAATACCAACAATCAGCCCCAGCATTTT
TRBV12-3/TRBV12-4	few	TRBJ2-5	TRBD2	CASSSGLAGGPAQETQYF	TGTGCCAGCAGTTCTGGACTAGCGGGGGGGCCTGCCCAAGAGACCCAGTACTTC
TRBV5-1	few	TRBJ2-1	TRBD2	CASSLISGSGNEQFF	TGCGCCAGCAGCTTGATAAGCGGGAGCGGCAATGAGCAGTTCTTC
TRBV7-6	-	TRBJ2-7	-	CASSLSTGFYEHYF	TGTGCCAGCAGCTTATCCACGGGCTTCTACGAGCATTACTTC
TRBV18	-	TRBJ1-1	TRBD1	CASSPDRGRSGTEAFF	TGTGCCAGCTCACCGGACAGGGGGAGAAGTGGCACTGAAGCTTTCTTT
TRBV6-1	few	TRBJ1-4	-	CASSEADGANEKLFF	TGTGCCAGCAGTGAAGCGGACGGGGCTAATGAAAAACTGTTTTTT
TRBV20-1	-	TRBJ2-1	-	CSATPTYNEQFF	TGCAGTGCTACCCCAACATACAATGAGCAGTTCTTC
TRBV14	-	TRBJ2-5	TRBD2	CASSQTSGAPETQYF	TGTGCCAGCAGCCAGACTAGCGGGGCTCCGGAGACCCAGTACTTC
TRBV20-1	few	TRBJ2-7	-	CSARRTIHEQYF	TGCAGTGCTAGGCGGACTATCCACGAGCAGTACTTC
TRBV19	-	TRBJ1-1	-	CASSTSWSGEAFF	TGTGCCAGTAGTACCAGCTGGAGCGGGGAAGCTTTCTTT
TRBV6-6	-	TRBJ2-5	-	CASSINSLGETQYF	TGTGCCAGCAGTATTAACTCATTGGGGGAGACCCAGTACTTC
TRBV3-1	-	TRBJ2-3	-	CASSLHTPGESTDTQYF	TGTGCCAGCAGCCTTCATACTCCGGGCGAGTCAACAGATACGCAGTATTTT
TRBV20-1	few	TRBJ2-7	-	CSTSDSPRGEQYF	TGCAGTACCTCGGACAGTCCCAGGGGCGAGCAGTACTTC
TRBV2	-	TRBJ1-1	TRBD1	CASIDRVELGTEAFF	TGTGCCAGCATCGACAGGGTTGAATTGGGAACTGAAGCTTTCTTT
TRBV15	few	TRBJ1-5	-	CATSRDPAYSNQPQHF	TGTGCCACCAGCAGAGATCCAGCGTATAGCAATCAGCCCCAGCATTTT
TRBV10-1	-	TRBJ2-7	TRBD1	CASSGPGTGVAYEQYF	TGCGCCAGCAGTGGCCCCGGGACAGGGGTCGCCTACGAGCAGTACTTC
TRBV4-2	-	TRBJ2-1	-	CASSQDQRAEQFF	TGTGCCAGCAGCCAAGATCAACGGGCTGAGCAGTTCTTC
TRBV7-8	-	TRBJ2-5	-	CASKGGGGETQYF	TGTGCCAGCAAGGGGGGGGGAGGGGAGACCCAGTACTTC
TRBV6-6	few	TRBJ2-7	-	CASSLFQGTRQEQYF	TGTGCCAGCAGTTTATTTCAGGGGACCCGTCAGGAGCAGTACTTC
TRBV4-2	few	TRBJ2-7	TRBD2	CASSQDRRGGQEIQYF	TGTGCCAGCAGCCAAGATCGGCGGGGGGGTCAAGAGATCCAGTACTTC
TRBV18	-	TRBJ1-1	TRBD1	CASSRTGGMLDTEAFF	TGTGCCAGCTCACGGACAGGGGGCATGTTGGACACTGAAGCTTTCTTT
TRBV5-1	few	TRBJ2-7	TRBD2	CASSLGDVGLAGTTYEQYF	TGCGCCAGCAGCTTGGGTGATGTGGGACTAGCGGGTACTACCTACGAGCAGTACTTC
TRBV5-5	-	TRBJ2-7	-	CASSLIPGESYEQYF	TGTGCCAGCAGCTTGATTCCGGGTGAATCCTACGAGCAGTACTTC
TRBV20-1	-	TRBJ2-7	-	CSALSSSAYEQYF	TGCAGTGCCCTAAGCAGTAGTGCCTACGAGCAGTACTTC
TRBV3-1	-	TRBJ1-1	-	CASSQGEEAFF	TGTGCCAGCAGCCAAGGAGAGGAAGCTTTCTTT
TRBV6-2/TRBV6-3	many	TRBJ2-1	-	CASRQTSSYNEQFF	TGTGCCAGCAGACAAACTAGCTCCTACAATGAGCAGTTCTTC
TRBV20-1	-	TRBJ2-1	TRBD2	CSASSGGSWDEQFF	TGCAGTGCTAGTTCGGGCGGGAGCTGGGATGAGCAGTTCTTC
TRBV20-1	-	TRBJ2-1	-	CSVRDLGNEQFF	TGCAGTGTTAGAGATCTGGGCAATGAGCAGTTCTTC
TRBV7-2	many	TRBJ1-5	-	CASSVDSKQPQHF	TGTGCCAGCAGCGTAGACAGTAAGCAGCCCCAGCATTTT